This T cell receptor (beta chain) came from a study of shared clonotypes between healthy human individuals (dated by TCRdb to 2019 to 2021). Context from the whole study: The cohort comprised two women and three men aged 18 to 49 years. For each donor, CD4 naive and CD4 memory were each run on three plates, CD8 naive on two plates, and CD8 memory on one plate. To estimate repertoire size and how much clonotypes are shared between individuals, the study performed deep sequencing of blood TCR repertoires from about 5 healthy adults. Libraries were prepared and TCR repertoires were sequenced by different laboratories using diverse techniques, in order to increase sequencing depth and limit assay-specific biases. Leukapheresis yielded between about 0.94 and 8.9 billion PBMCs per donor. Results and caveats for the whole study, not just this receptor: Pairwise subsampling indicated that sequencing depth was expected to affect the degree of clonotype sharing among donors. Sharing across a few donors was observed for about 5% of naive CD4, over 3% of naive CD8, 2% to 2.5% of memory CD4, and about 0.39% of memory CD8 clonotypes. Because the study included only a small number of donors, the genetic and exposure-history diversity represented was limited. Incomplete sequencing was indicated by rarefaction of sorted-subset datasets, despite the large sequencing depth. Estimated clonotype richness was generally larger for naive than for memory subsets. Sampling was limited to blood, and TCR repertoires in tissue likely differ from TCR repertoires in blood. Clonotypes shared by all four sorted-subset donors showed higher generation probabilities than non-shared clonotypes.

The donors were healthy, HIV-negative adults with no recently reported acute infections or vaccinations. Only Caucasian adults living in Nashville, Tennessee, USA were represented among the donors. CD4+ T cells were enriched by magnetic negative selection, after which naive cells were positively selected on CD45RA and the negative fraction was taken as the memory subset. Blood was collected by leukapheresis, and PBMCs were isolated by Ficoll-Histopaque density gradient centrifugation and then cryopreserved in liquid nitrogen vapor phase. Purity and quantity of every magnetically sorted T cell population were checked by analytical flow cytometry. Genomic DNA was isolated from each sorted fraction and quantified by UV absorbance on a Nanodrop 2000c. Using the deep immunoSEQ assay, TCR CDR3 regions were amplified from genomic DNA by multiplex PCR. Extracted genomic DNA from each cell subset was spread evenly across all wells of several immunoSEQ 96-well plates, with each plate serving as a replicate. For sorted subsets, 150 to 250 ng genomic DNA, equal to some 28,000 T cell genomes, was loaded into each replicate PCR. Purified libraries were measured with a Qubit 3.0 fluorometer, size-checked on a Bioanalyzer 2100, and measured again with the KAPA Library Quantification kit. Each immunoSEQ 96-well plate was sequenced on its own single-read 150-cycle Illumina NextSeq 550 flow cell. The original pipeline was this. Because the immunoSEQ output held only junctional sequences and lacked quality scores, the filtering could not match the filtering applied to full-length reads. To assign V/J genes and CDR3, sequences were annotated against IMGT germline references using PyIR, a Python wrapper for IgBLAST v1.9. Reads with weak V/J assignments (E-value above 1e-6), missing CDR3, stop codons, out-of-frame junctions, or ambiguous translated residues were removed. V3J clonotypes were defined by identical inferred V gene, J gene, and CDR3 amino acid sequence. The percentage overlap between two repertoires was calculated by dividing the number of shared unique clonotypes by the size of the smaller repertoire. Three approaches were used to assess repertoire richness: RTK rarefaction, the Chao1 estimator, and Recon v2.1 estimates of unobserved clonotypes. OLGA was used to compute generation probabilities for all TCRbeta clonotypes that the gDNA method yielded from a handful of donors. Sourced from immuneACCESS, this table was stored by TCRdb with only in-frame sequences that have V and J called. A share of the clones is absent; for the studies checked, an unresolved V gene accounts for under half, and the remainder has no known explanation. Clone size and V and J calls were adopted from that table, with D and trimming inferred from the DNA. The sample profile shows about 1 million clones; about three quarters of them were found once. The leading ten clones occupy about 1.4% of the sample.

Reading the germline V gene gives CDR1 SGDLS and CDR2 YYNGEE. V is cut by 4 bases and J by 1 base, and the space between the germline ends is 13 bases. Including cysteine and phenylalanine, the CDR3 has 15 amino acids. The CDR3 DNA has 45 bases and is translated from base 1. On this clone: Its antigen is not yet known. No much larger clone is present one base from it, and per-base qualities are unavailable.

This receptor was taken from a man younger than 35 in good health. Material for sequencing was memory CD4+ T cells sorted from blood. The cell subset or site label, as the study defines it: CD45RA-negative fraction. The rearranged segments are TRBV9 and TRBJ2-3; the best D guess is TRBD2, with 6 bases matching. The DNA is as follows: TGTGCCAGCAGCCCTCCGGGACTTGGCACAGATACGCAGTATTTT. The translation is CASSPPGLGTDTQYF.